Below, one T cell receptor beta chain is given with its context. The antigen is not known. This record comes from a study of identical twins. TCRdb re-called the 5' RACE reads through MiXCR, storing one row per CDR3 protein. The profile covers around 1.7 million distinct CDR3 sequences, with about 31% appearing a single time and under 0.35% taken by the ten largest. The CDR3 totals 16 residues. The V segment lost 4 bases and the J segment 2 bases; nucleotides outside the gene matches: 7. CDR1 and CDR2 from the germline V gene are MDHEN and SYDVKM. Broader study findings: Beta out-of-frame sequences showed weaker excess sharing between twins.

The chain links TRBV28 to TRBJ2-3; TRBD2 matches at 9 bases. The source is a newborn girl in good health. The material sequenced was cord blood. This CDR3 reads CASSSGLASVTDTQYF. CDR3 coding DNA: TGTGCCAGCAGTTCGGGACTAGCTTCTGTCACAGATACGCAGTATTTT.